The 9 T cell receptor beta chains reported below all come from one sample, sequenced in a study of cytomegalovirus exposure and HLA in healthy donors. PCR amplification relied on 60 Vbeta primers (plus 13 Jbeta primers). TCRdb's copy holds only in-frame clones and misses some; the assay was immunoSEQ multiplex PCR. This table has some 170,000 clones, 80% appearing once. The sequenced sample consisted of PBMCs. Source of these receptors: a man aged 25 to 45 in good health and CMV-seronegative.

This chain links TRBV5-1 with TRBJ2-5; TRBD2 is a possible D gene (5 bases). The CDR3 is 15 amino acids. In germline, CDR1 is SGHRS, CDR2 YFSETQ. V was clipped by 0 bases and J by 5 bases, with 14 bases between them. CDR3 region: CASSLAFTGKETQYF. The CDR3 DNA follows: TGCGCCAGCAGCTTGGCCTTTACGGGGAAGGAGACCCAGTACTTC.

This clone has just one count. The rearrangement links TRBV7-8 to TRBJ1-6, with 8 bases matching TRBD1. Germline CDR1 and CDR2: SGHVS and FQNEAQ. There are 20 residues in the CDR3. J lost 0 bases, V lost 5 bases, and 15 bases had no gene match. The CDR3 DNA reads TGTGCCAGCAGCGGCCCTAGACAGGGGAGGCCCCACTCCTATAATTCACCCCTCCACTTT. It is translated as CASSGPRQGRPHSYNSPLHF.

This clone was observed a few times. The chain has TRBV2 and TRBJ2-7; 12 nucleotides agree with TRBD1. This CDR3 is 17 amino acids long. The V segment lost 8 bases and the J segment 1 base; nucleotides outside the gene matches: 12. CDR1 is SNHLY, CDR2 FYNNEI, per germline. The CDR3 loop is CASYFGTGGYGSYEQYF. Here the CDR3 DNA reads TGTGCCAGCTACTTCGGGACAGGGGGCTATGGGTCCTACGAGCAGTACTTC.

The chain combines TRBV7-9 with TRBJ1-1, with TRBD1 identical over 7 bases. This CDR3 comprises 13 residues. Germline CDR1 SEHNR, CDR2 FQNEAQ (reference sequence). V gave up 2 bases and J gave up 6 bases; unmatched junction bases: 3. This CDR3 reads CASSLRGLAEAFF. The CDR3 region has the DNA TGTGCCAGCAGCTTAAGGGGGCTGGCTGAAGCTTTCTTT.

The chain uses TRBV7-6 and TRBJ1-5, with 8 bases aligning to TRBD1. With 5 bases clipped from V and 2 bases from J, the junction kept 11 bases outside the gene matches. This CDR3 has 17 amino acids. CDR1 is SGHVS and CDR2 is FNYEAQ in the germline V gene. The CDR3 nucleotides are TGTGCCAGCAGCCCCGGACAGGGTCCTTTGGGCAATCAGCCCCAGCATTTT. It encodes CASSPGQGPLGNQPQHF.

The chain combines TRBV15 with TRBJ1-2; D not certain. The CDR3 sequence is 15 residues long. Germline CDR1 reads LNHNV; CDR2 reads YYDKDF (reference sequence). The germline V and J ends were trimmed by 0 bases and 5 bases, with 13 bases remaining between them. CDR3 nucleotide sequence: TGTGCCACCAGCAGAGACTTCACAACGCCATATGGCTACACCTTC. Translation: CATSRDFTTPYGYTF.

V usage is TRBV7-3 and J usage is TRBJ1-2, with a weak D call TRBD1 (5 bases). The CDR3 has 13 amino acids. Germline CDR1 and CDR2: SGHTA and FQGTGA. The V gene lost 8 bases and the J gene lost 7 bases, with 17 bases spanning the gap. The CDR3 spells CASVGVEGFGYTF. As DNA, the CDR3 is TGTGCCAGCGTAGGGGTGGAGGGATTTGGCTACACCTTC.

The chain is built from TRBV7-8 and TRBJ2-3, with TRBD2 identical over 15 bases. Trimming cost V 5 bases and J 3 bases; bases outside gene matches: 6. Germline V gene lookup returns CDR1 SGHVS and CDR2 FQNEAQ. The CDR3 is made up of 17 amino acids. The CDR3 DNA reads as TGTGCCAGCAGCGCGATGGGACTAGCGGGGGGTACAGATACGCAGTATTTT. Translation: CASSAMGLAGGTDTQYF.

This clone was seen once. The chain recombines TRBV13 with TRBJ1-5, with D possibly TRBD1 on 5 matching bases. CDR1 PRHDT and CDR2 FYEKMQ come from the germline V gene (reference sequence). Deletions cut 0 bases from V and 0 bases from J, with 12 bases between. The CDR3 has 17 amino acids. CDR3 amino acids: CASSLGLAGDSNQPQHF. As DNA, the CDR3 is TGTGCCAGCAGCTTAGGCTTGGCGGGGGATAGCAATCAGCCCCAGCATTTT.